This is a list of T cell receptor beta chains from one sample in a study of CD8+ T cells in alopecia areata. Profiled with immunoSEQ multiplex PCR; TCRdb holds only in-frame clones, not every one. The data hold roughly 100,000 clones, with about three fifths observed a single time. The specimen comprised CD8+ T cells sorted from blood, sampled around week 55, from a patient treated with tofacitinib. These receptors were obtained from a human donor with alopecia areata. The CDR3 runs from the conserved cysteine through the conserved F or W. A D gene is named only where the DNA matches it firmly. The size of a clone is reported for some rows only, either as once, few or many, or as a class for expanded clones.

j_call v_call d_call cdr3_length clone_size cdr3_nt cdr3_aa
TRBJ1-2 TRBV2 TRBD1 14 . TGTGCCAGCAGTCCCTACGACAGGGCCTATGGCTACACCTTC CASSPYDRAYGYTF
TRBJ1-1 TRBV4-2 . 10 few TGTGCCACCGGGGGCACTGAAGCTTTCTTT CATGGTEAFF
TRBJ2-3 TRBV27 . 17 . TGTGCCAGCAGTTTTTTAGGGAGGGGGGGGGCTACAGATACGCAGTATTTT CASSFLGRGGATDTQYF
TRBJ1-5 TRBV15 TRBD1 15 . TGTGCCACCAGCGGGACAGGGAATAGCAATCAGCCCCAGCATTTT CATSGTGNSNQPQHF
TRBJ1-1 TRBV5-1 . 15 . TGCGCCAGCAGCTTGGCAGGGGTATCGTACACTGAAGCTTTCTTT CASSLAGVSYTEAFF
TRBJ2-1 TRBV13 . 14 . TGTGCCACCAAGCCGGGTGTGGGAGACAATGAGCAGTTCTTC CATKPGVGDNEQFF
TRBJ1-6 TRBV30 . 11 . TGTGCCTGGAGTGGGGTTTCACCCCTCCACTTT CAWSGVSPLHF
TRBJ2-5 TRBV6-5 TRBD1 15 . TGTGCCAGCAGGGCGACAGGGGGCACCCAAGAGACCCAGTACTTC CASRATGGTQETQYF
TRBJ2-1 TRBV10-3 TRBD2 15 few TGTGCCATCAGTGGGACTAGCGGGGCCTACAATGAGCAGTTCTTC CAISGTSGAYNEQFF
TRBJ1-2 TRBV30 . 14 . TGTGCCTGGAGTAGCGGAGGACTGAACTATGGCTACACCTTC CAWSSGGLNYGYTF
TRBJ2-1 TRBV7-9 TRBD2 15 few TGTGCCATCCCGCGGGGGCTAGCGGGGGATGGTGAGCAGTTCTTC CAIPRGLAGDGEQFF
TRBJ2-3 TRBV14 . 14 . TGTGCCAGCAGCCACAGGGAATTCGGAGATACGCAGTATTTT CASSHREFGDTQYF
TRBJ2-1 TRBV5-1 TRBD1 14 . TGCGCCAGCAGTCCCGGACAGGGCTACAATGAGCAGTTCTTC CASSPGQGYNEQFF
TRBJ2-5 TRBV9 . 13 . TGTGCCAGCAGCGGGGGACTTCGGGAGACCCAGTACTTC CASSGGLRETQYF
TRBJ1-4 TRBV7-9 . 15 . TGTGCCAGCAGCACATTACAGGGTCGGGATGAAAAACTGTTTTTT CASSTLQGRDEKLFF
TRBJ2-2 TRBV13 TRBD1 17 . TGTGCCAGCAGCCGGGACAGGTCCTCGGCGGACACCGGGGAGCTGTTTTTT CASSRDRSSADTGELFF
TRBJ2-2 TRBV5-6 . 16 few TGTGCCAGCAGCTTGAGGAGACCGAAGAACACCGGGGAGCTGTTTTTT CASSLRRPKNTGELFF
TRBJ2-5 TRBV7-9 . 15 . TGTGCCAGCAGCTCGCCGGGACAAACCAGGGAGACCCAGTACTTC CASSSPGQTRETQYF
TRBJ2-3 TRBV6-5 TRBD1 15 . TGTGCCAGCAAGCGGACAGGGAGGCGGCCAGATACGCAGTATTTT CASKRTGRRPDTQYF
TRBJ1-2 TRBV13 . 15 . TGTGCCAGCAGCCCCGGGGTCGCGCCTAACTATGGCTACACCTTC CASSPGVAPNYGYTF
TRBJ2-1 TRBV2 TRBD2 17 once TGTGCCAGCAGTGGGATTAGTCTCGCGGGGGGGCGGGATGAGCAGTTCTTC CASSGISLAGGRDEQFF
TRBJ2-3 TRBV7-2 . 12 few TGTGCCAGCAGCTTAATGCGAGATACGCAGTATTTT CASSLMRDTQYF
TRBJ1-1 TRBV5-1 . 14 few TGCGCCAGCAGCTTGCGGAAAAACCCGGTTGAAGCTTTCTTT CASSLRKNPVEAFF
TRBJ2-7 TRBV6-5 . 11 . TGTGCCAGCAGGCGAGCCTACGAGCAGTACTTC CASRRAYEQYF
TRBJ1-1 TRBV2 . 15 few TGTGCCAGCAGTGAGGCCTGGGGGAAGGGTGGTGAAGCTTTCTTT CASSEAWGKGGEAFF
TRBJ1-1 TRBV29-1 . 13 . TGCAGCGTTGTGCCAGGGCATGGCACTGAAGCTTTCTTT CSVVPGHGTEAFF
TRBJ2-6 TRBV5-1 . 17 few TGCGCCAGCAGCTTGGCAACAGGGTTCTCTGGGGCCAACGTCCTGACTTTC CASSLATGFSGANVLTF
TRBJ2-7 TRBV29-1 . 12 . TGCAGCGTTACTTGGGGCCACGACGAGCAGTACTTC CSVTWGHDEQYF
TRBJ2-1 TRBV6-1 . 13 . TGTGCCAGCCTATCCCCGAACTACAATGAGCAGTTCTTC CASLSPNYNEQFF
TRBJ2-7 TRBV27 TRBD1 14 . TGTGCCAGCAGTTGGGGGACAGGGTCCTACGAGCAGTACTTC CASSWGTGSYEQYF
TRBJ1-1 TRBV5-6 TRBD1 13 once TGTGCCAGCAGCTCTGGGTCGGGACAGATAGCTTTCTTT CASSSGSGQIAFF
TRBJ2-3 TRBV30 TRBD2 15 . TGTGCCTGGACGCTAGCGGGGGGGAGCACAGATACGCAGTATTTT CAWTLAGGSTDTQYF
TRBJ2-1 TRBV29-1 TRBD2 13 . TGCAGCGTGACTAGCGGGGGCCACAATGAGCAGTTCTTC CSVTSGGHNEQFF
TRBJ2-7 TRBV7-9 . 12 . TGTGCCAGCAGCTTATCAAGGGTCGAGCAGTACTTC CASSLSRVEQYF
TRBJ1-2 TRBV7-9 . 14 . TGTGCCAGCAGCTTATTGCAGGCCGACTATGGCTACACCTTC CASSLLQADYGYTF
TRBJ1-2 TRBV27 . 15 . TGTGCCAGCAGTTTATCAGGCAGCTCTAACTATGGCTACACCTTC CASSLSGSSNYGYTF
TRBJ2-2 TRBV9 TRBD2 16 . TGTGCCAGCAGCCCCCGGACTAGCGGAAACACCGGGGAGCTGTTTTTT CASSPRTSGNTGELFF